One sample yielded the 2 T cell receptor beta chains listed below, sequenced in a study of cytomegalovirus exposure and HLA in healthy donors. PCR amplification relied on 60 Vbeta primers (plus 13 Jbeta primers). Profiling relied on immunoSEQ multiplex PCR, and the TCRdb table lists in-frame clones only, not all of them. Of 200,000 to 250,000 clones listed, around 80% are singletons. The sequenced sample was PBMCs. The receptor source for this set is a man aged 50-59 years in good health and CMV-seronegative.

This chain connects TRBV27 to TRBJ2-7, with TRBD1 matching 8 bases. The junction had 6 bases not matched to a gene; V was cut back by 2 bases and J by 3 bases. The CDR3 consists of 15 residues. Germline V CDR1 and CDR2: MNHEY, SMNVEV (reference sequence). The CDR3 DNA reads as TGTGCCAGCAGTTTAGCAGGGGGCGGGTACTACGAGCAGTACTTC. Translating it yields CASSLAGGGYYEQYF.

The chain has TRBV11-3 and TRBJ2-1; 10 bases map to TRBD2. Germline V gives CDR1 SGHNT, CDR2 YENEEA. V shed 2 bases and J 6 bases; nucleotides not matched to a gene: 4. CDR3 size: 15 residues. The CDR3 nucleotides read TGTGCCAGCAGCTTACTAGCGGGAGTAGGCAATGAGCAGTTCTTC. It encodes CASSLLAGVGNEQFF.